This T cell receptor (beta chain) was observed in a study of glioma-infiltrating T cells. Regarding this clonotype: One junction end does not reproduce the germline sequence, and a read error may be involved.

Amplification of TCR alpha and beta CDR3 regions from RNA used iRepertoire nested multiplex PCR. TCRdb reprocessed the multiplex PCR reads via MiXCR and lists one record per CDR3 protein. The repertoire consists of 3,000 or so distinct CDR3 sequences, with 15% to 20% occurring once and the leading ten covering about 50%. Germline CDR1 and CDR2: MNHEY and SVGAGI. The CDR3 loop spans 17 amino acids. This TCR derives from a human donor with low-grade glioma or glioblastoma, undergoing nonglioma brain surgery, or in good health (not recorded which). Sequences were obtained from glioma tissue, nonneoplastic brain tissue, or PBMCs (not recorded which). V gene TRBV6-5 combines with J gene TRBJ1-5; D is unclear. The CDR3 sequence: CARSYSGPTGSNQPQHF. In DNA, the CDR3 is TGTGCCAGAAGTTACAGCGGGCCCACCGGGAGCAATCAACCCCAGCATTTT.